The 7 T cell receptor beta chains below all came from one sample that was sequenced in a study of cytomegalovirus exposure and HLA in healthy donors. PCR was performed using 60 Vbeta and 13 Jbeta primers. Assay: immunoSEQ multiplex PCR; the TCRdb copy retains only in-frame clones and omits some. The table has roughly 150,000 clones, over 70% seen once. Material: PBMCs. These receptors originate from a woman in her thirties or forties in good health and CMV-seropositive.

The chain joins TRBV30 to TRBJ1-2; TRBD1 matches at 9 bases. V was pared by 0 bases and J by 7 bases, with 6 bases of the junction left unmatched. The V gene's germline CDR1 is GTSNPN and CDR2 SVGIG (reference sequence). The CDR3 sequence is 14 residues long. Here the CDR3 reads CAWSVQRTGVGYTF. The CDR3, as DNA: TGTGCCTGGAGTGTACAGCGGACAGGGGTTGGCTACACCTTC.

This chain uses TRBV18 with TRBJ2-7; weak D call: TRBD2 (6 bases). CDR1 is KGHSH, CDR2 LQKENI, per germline. The CDR3 is 14 amino acids. The V end was cut by 1 base, the J end by 3 bases, with 10 bases between. This CDR3 reads CASSPRASDYEQYF. Here the CDR3 DNA reads TGTGCCAGCTCACCACGGGCTAGCGACTACGAGCAGTACTTC.

In its sample, this clone was seen once. The chain joins TRBV10-2 to TRBJ1-1; TRBD1 might be the D (6 bases). Trimming pared 10 bases from V and 4 bases from J, leaving 16 bases between. There are 13 residues in the CDR3. Germline CDR1 and CDR2: WSHSY and SAAADI. CDR3: CATEDSKLTEAFF. The CDR3 nucleotides are TGCGCCACCGAGGACAGTAAACTCACTGAAGCTTTCTTT.

A single count supports this clone. The chain links TRBV9 to TRBJ2-3, with D hard to call. V lost 1 base and J 1 base, leaving 10 bases between the germline ends. CDR1 and CDR2 (germline): SGDLS, YYNGEE. CDR3 length: 15 amino acids. The CDR3 DNA reads TGTGCCAGCAGCGTATACCCGGTGGGCACAGATACGCAGTATTTT. Translated: CASSVYPVGTDTQYF.

As regards this clone: At one end, the junction sequence differs from germline, possibly due to a read error. The chain is built from TRBV7-6 and TRBJ2-6, with D possibly TRBD1 on 5 matching bases. CDR3 length equals 15 residues. The germline V gene has CDR1 SGHVS and CDR2 FNYEAQ. The chain's CDR3 is CASSLVGTGANGLTF. CDR3 sequence (DNA): TGTGCCAGCAGCTTAGTAGGTACTGGGGCCAACGGCCTGACTTTC.

The chain links TRBV12-5 to TRBJ1-1; 9 positions match TRBD1. With 7 bases clipped from V and 10 bases from J, the junction kept 4 bases outside the gene matches. CDR1 and CDR2 from the germline V gene are LGHNT and FRNRAP. This CDR3 has 11 residues. The CDR3 is CASARDRAAFF. CDR3 in DNA: TGTGCTAGTGCCCGGGACAGGGCAGCTTTCTTT.

This chain connects TRBV6-6 to TRBJ1-5; the D is unclear. V dropped 1 base and J dropped 7 bases, with 11 bases sitting between them. The CDR3 sequence is 14 residues long. Germline assignment: CDR1 MNHNY and CDR2 SVGAGI (reference sequence). CDR3 in amino acids: CASSYWPGGQPQHF. DNA for the CDR3: TGTGCCAGCAGTTACTGGCCGGGAGGCCAGCCCCAGCATTTT.